These 6 T cell receptor beta chains were all obtained from the same sample, sequenced in a study of T-cell reconstitution after alpha-beta-depleted transplantation in children. Using unique molecular identifiers, the investigators prepared the TCRbeta library. TCRdb re-called the PCR reads with MiXCR, one entry per CDR3 protein. The data contain about 610,000 distinct CDR3 sequences, roughly 10% of them singletons. Sequences were derived from PBMCs from the stem cell graft donor, sampled from the stem cell graft. The receptor source for this set is a human donor who donated a stem cell graft to a child with acute myeloid leukemia.

This clonotype was seen at least ten times. This chain uses TRBV3-2 with TRBJ2-3; TRBD2 is the table's D call and was not checked against the DNA. TRBV3-2 is a pseudogene locus. The length of the CDR3 is 15 residues. The CDR3 here is CASGGLAGDRDTQYF. The CDR3 region has the DNA TGTGCCAGCGGCGGACTAGCGGGAGACCGAGATACGCAGTATTTT.

This clonotype was counted a few times. The CDR3 nucleotides read TGTGCCAGCAGCTCTCAGGGACACGAGCAGTACTTC. It codes for CASSSQGHEQYF. The chain recombines TRBV7-9 with TRBJ2-7; D is perhaps TRBD1 or TRBD2 (5 bases each). Germline V gives CDR1 SEHNR, CDR2 FQNEAQ (reference sequence). Trimming shortened V by 4 bases and J by 5 bases, and 9 bases separated the two germline ends. The CDR3 covers 12 residues. The whole variable domain, remainder taken from reference TRBV7-9 and TRBJ2-7, is DTGVSQNPRHKITKRGQNVTFRCDPISEHNRLYWYRQTLGQGPEFLTYFQNEAQLEKSRLLSDRFSAERPKGSFSTLEIQRTEQGDSAMYLCASSSQGHEQYFGPGTRLTVT.

This clonotype was observed a few times. The V call is TRBV20-1, the J call TRBJ2-5; TRBD2 might be the D (5 bases). This CDR3 has 13 residues. V lost 3 bases to trimming and J lost 7 bases, with 15 bases between them. The germline V gene has CDR1 DFQATT and CDR2 SNEGSKA (reference sequence). The CDR3 reads CSARIAQSGTQYF. The CDR3 DNA sequence: TGCAGTGCTAGGATCGCCCAAAGCGGGACCCAGTACTTC.

This rearrangement joins TRBV5-1 to TRBJ2-7; D tentatively reads TRBD1 or TRBD2 (5 bases each). The CDR3 extends over 14 amino acids. Germline V CDR1 and CDR2: SGHRS, YFSETQ. Trimming shortened V by 0 bases and J by 2 bases, and 9 bases separated the two germline ends. The CDR3 DNA is TGCGCCAGCAGCTTGGTGCCGGGACCCTACGAGCAGTACTTC. This codes for CASSLVPGPYEQYF.

This clonotype was seen many times. Written as DNA, the CDR3 is TGTGCCAGCTATGGTCGGGCCTACGAGCAGTACTTC. Translating it yields CASYGRAYEQYF. V gene TRBV7-9 combines with J gene TRBJ2-7; D uncertain. There are 12 residues in the CDR3. CDR1 SEHNR and CDR2 FQNEAQ come from the germline V gene (reference sequence). Trimming pared 8 bases from V and 2 bases from J, leaving 10 bases between.

This chain links TRBV6-1 with TRBJ2-7; D unresolved. V gave up 4 bases and J gave up 2 bases, with 15 bases separating them. Germline-derived CDR1 and CDR2 are MNHNS and SASEGT. The CDR3 length is 15 residues. CDR3 coding DNA: TGTGCCAGCAGTGTTGGCCCGGGTATCCCCTACGAGCAGTACTTC. Its protein product is CASSVGPGIPYEQYF.